This T cell receptor beta chain was obtained from a study of blood T cell repertoires in COVID-19. The CDR3 sequence is 13 residues long. With 6 bases removed from V and 4 bases from J, the gap between germline ends came to 12 bases. Original processing methods: Researchers report that nucleated cell counts were estimated from reference gene primer amplification. Profiling relied on immunoSEQ multiplex PCR, and the TCRdb table lists in-frame clones only, not all of them. Clone size and the V and J calls come from that table; the DNA yielded D and trimming. The data show over 150,000 clones, around 90% seen once.

The sequenced sample was peripheral blood. This clonotype was sampled from a man aged 18 to 30 with acute or convalescent COVID-19. The chain carries TRBV12-3 or TRBV12-4 and TRBJ1-2, with D perhaps matching TRBD1 (5 bases). CDR3 region: CASSPGGFYGYTF. The DNA for the CDR3 is TGTGCCAGCAGCCCCGGGGGTTTCTATGGCTACACCTTC.